These 4 T cell receptor beta chains came from one sample sequenced in a study of neoadjuvant nivolumab and ipilimumab in lung cancer. Clones were sequenced by immunoSEQ multiplex PCR, and TCRdb holds only the in-frame ones, with some missing. The sample consists of 6,000 to 8,500 clones, roughly 84% of them appearing once. This sample comprised tumor tissue, obtained after neoadjuvant nivolumab, alone or with ipilimumab, at or shortly before surgery. The receptors here all came from an adult with non-small cell lung cancer.

The chain couples TRBV5-5 to TRBJ1-2, with unresolved D. Trimming removed 0 bases at V and 5 bases at J, with 5 bases between. The V gene's germline CDR1 is SGHKS and CDR2 YYEKEE (reference sequence). This CDR3 is built from 12 residues. CDR3 protein: CASSLESYGYTF. The CDR3 nucleotides are TGTGCCAGCAGCTTGGAAAGTTATGGCTACACCTTC.

The V call is TRBV29-1, the J call TRBJ2-3, with 7 bases lining up with TRBD1. The CDR3 totals 13 residues. The J segment lost 1 base and the V segment lost 6 bases, leaving 4 bases of the junction unmatched. Per the germline V gene, CDR1 is SQVTM and CDR2 is ANQGSEA. The CDR3 DNA follows: TGCAGCGTAGCAACAGGGGGCACAGATACGCAGTATTTT. Translating gives CSVATGGTDTQYF.

The chain links TRBV4-1 to TRBJ1-1, with no clear D. V gave up 1 base and J gave up 1 base, with 7 bases separating them. Germline assignment: CDR1 MGHRA and CDR2 YSYEKL. The CDR3 is 14 amino acids. Here the CDR3 DNA reads TGCGCCAGCAGCCAAGGTCGGAAGAACACTGAAGCTTTCTTT. It translates to CASSQGRKNTEAFF.

The rearrangement links TRBV6-6 to TRBJ1-3, with unresolved D. This CDR3 contains 16 residues. Trimming took 5 bases from V and 0 from J, leaving 14 bases between them. Germline CDR1 is MNHNY and CDR2 is SVGAGI (reference sequence). Written as DNA, the CDR3 is TGTGCCAGCAGTCCGCCTGACGGAGTCTCTGGAAACACCATATATTTT. Translating it yields CASSPPDGVSGNTIYF.